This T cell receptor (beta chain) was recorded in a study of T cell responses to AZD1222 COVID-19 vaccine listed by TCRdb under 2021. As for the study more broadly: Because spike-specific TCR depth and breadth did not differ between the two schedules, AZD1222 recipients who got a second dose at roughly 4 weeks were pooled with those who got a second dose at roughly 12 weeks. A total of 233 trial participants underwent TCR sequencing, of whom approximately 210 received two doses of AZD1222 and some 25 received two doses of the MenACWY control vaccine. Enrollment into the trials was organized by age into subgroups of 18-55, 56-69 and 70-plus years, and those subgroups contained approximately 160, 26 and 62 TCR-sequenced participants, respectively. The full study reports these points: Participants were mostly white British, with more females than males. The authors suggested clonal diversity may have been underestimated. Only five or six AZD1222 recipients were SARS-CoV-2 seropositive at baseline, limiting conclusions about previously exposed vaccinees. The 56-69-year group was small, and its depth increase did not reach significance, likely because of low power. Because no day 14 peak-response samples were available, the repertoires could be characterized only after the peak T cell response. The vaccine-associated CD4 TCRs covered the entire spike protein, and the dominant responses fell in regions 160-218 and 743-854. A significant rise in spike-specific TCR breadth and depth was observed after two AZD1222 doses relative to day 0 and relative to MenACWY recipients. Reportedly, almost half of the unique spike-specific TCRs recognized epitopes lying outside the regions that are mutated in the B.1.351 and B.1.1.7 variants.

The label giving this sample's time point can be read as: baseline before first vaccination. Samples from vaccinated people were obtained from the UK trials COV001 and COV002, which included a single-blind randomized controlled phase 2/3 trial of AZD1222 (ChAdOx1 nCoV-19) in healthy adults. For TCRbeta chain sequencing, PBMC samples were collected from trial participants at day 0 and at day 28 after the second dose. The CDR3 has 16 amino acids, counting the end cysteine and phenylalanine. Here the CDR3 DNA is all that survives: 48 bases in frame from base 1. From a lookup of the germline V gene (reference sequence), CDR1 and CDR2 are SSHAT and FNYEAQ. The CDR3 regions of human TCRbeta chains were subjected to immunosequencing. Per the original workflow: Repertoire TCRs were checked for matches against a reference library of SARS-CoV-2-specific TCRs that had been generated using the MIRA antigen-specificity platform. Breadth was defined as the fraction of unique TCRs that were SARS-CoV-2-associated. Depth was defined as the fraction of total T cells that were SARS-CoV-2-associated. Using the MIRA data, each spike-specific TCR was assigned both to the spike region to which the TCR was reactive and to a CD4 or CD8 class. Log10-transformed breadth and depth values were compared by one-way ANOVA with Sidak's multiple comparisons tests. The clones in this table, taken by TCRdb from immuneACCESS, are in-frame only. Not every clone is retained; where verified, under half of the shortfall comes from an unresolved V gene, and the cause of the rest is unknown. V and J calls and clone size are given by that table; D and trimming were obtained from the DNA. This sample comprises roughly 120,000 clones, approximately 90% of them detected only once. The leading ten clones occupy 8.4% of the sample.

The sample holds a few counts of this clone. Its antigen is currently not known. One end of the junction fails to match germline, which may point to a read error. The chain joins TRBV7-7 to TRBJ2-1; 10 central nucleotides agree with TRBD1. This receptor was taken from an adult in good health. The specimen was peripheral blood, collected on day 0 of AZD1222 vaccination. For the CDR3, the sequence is CASSPLGQGQYNEQFF. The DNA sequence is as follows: TGTGCTAGCAGCCCTCTGGGACAGGGGCAATACAATGAGCAGTTCTTC.